This T cell receptor (beta chain) was found in a study of blood T cell repertoires in COVID-19. Background on the study: Samples taken during acute and convalescent COVID-19 were collected in the United States, Italy and Spain. Sources were T cells, B-cell-depleted T cells, or PBMCs; the material itself was cDNA or gDNA.

Per the study methods: Reference gene primer amplification gave nucleated cell count estimates. The repertoire was sequenced with immunoSEQ multiplex PCR; TCRdb's copy has only in-frame clones and lacks some. V and J calls plus clone size are reproduced from that table; the DNA served to infer D and trimming. The table records under 450,000 clones, 90% to 95% of them present only once. The CDR3 is 17 residues long. The junction had 7 bases not matched to a gene; V was cut back by 4 bases and J by 5 bases. Germline V lookup: CDR1 SGHRS, CDR2 YFSETQ. Participants spanned ages about 18 to 100 years and resided in roughly 26 US areas.

The J gene is TRBJ2-2, the V gene TRBV5-1, with 14 positions matching TRBD2. The TCR comes from a woman aged 40-49 years who had been exposed to COVID-19. The material sequenced was PBMCs or T cells enriched from blood (not recorded which). The chain's CDR3 is CASSNGLAGGWTGELFF. DNA of the CDR3: TGCGCCAGCAGCAACGGACTAGCGGGGGGCTGGACCGGGGAGCTGTTTTTT.